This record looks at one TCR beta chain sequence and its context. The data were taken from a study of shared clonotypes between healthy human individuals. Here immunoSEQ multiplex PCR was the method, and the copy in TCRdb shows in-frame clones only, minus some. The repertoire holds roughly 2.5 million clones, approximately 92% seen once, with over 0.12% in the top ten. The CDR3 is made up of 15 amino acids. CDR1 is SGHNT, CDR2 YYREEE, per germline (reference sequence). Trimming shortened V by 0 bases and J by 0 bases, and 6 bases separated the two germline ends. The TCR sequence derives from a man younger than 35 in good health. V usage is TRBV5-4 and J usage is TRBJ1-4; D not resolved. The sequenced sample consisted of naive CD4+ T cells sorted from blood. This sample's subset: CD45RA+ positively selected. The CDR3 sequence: CASSLDPTTNEKLFF. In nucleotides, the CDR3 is TGTGCCAGCAGCTTGGACCCAACAACTAATGAAAAACTGTTTTTT.